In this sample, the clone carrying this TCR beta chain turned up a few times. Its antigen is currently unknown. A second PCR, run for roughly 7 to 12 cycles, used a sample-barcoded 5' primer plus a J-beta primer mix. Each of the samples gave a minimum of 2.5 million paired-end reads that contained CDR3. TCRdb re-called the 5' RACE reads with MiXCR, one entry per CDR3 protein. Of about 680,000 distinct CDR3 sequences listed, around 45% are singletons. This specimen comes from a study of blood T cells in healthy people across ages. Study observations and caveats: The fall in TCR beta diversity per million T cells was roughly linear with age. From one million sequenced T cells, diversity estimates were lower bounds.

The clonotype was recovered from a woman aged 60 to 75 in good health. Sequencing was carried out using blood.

CDR3 protein: CSATPGLTYNEQFF. The CDR3 DNA reads as TGCAGTGCTACCCCAGGACTAACCTACAATGAGCAGTTCTTC. The chain links TRBV20-1 to TRBJ2-1; a weak D match, TRBD2 (6 bases). This CDR3 comprises 14 residues. Trimming removed 4 bases at V and 2 bases at J, with 12 bases between. In germline, CDR1 is DFQATT, CDR2 SNEGSKA (reference sequence).